The 16 T cell receptor beta chains in this list originate from one sample, sequenced in a study of CD8+ T cells in alopecia areata. Extracted RNA was reverse transcribed, and the resulting cDNA served as sequencing template. The method was immunoSEQ multiplex PCR; TCRdb's version includes in-frame clones alone and lacks a portion of them. This sample has 200,000 to 300,000 clones, each found more than once. Sorting used CD4, CD8alpha, NKG2D, NKG2ACE and other markers on pooled cutaneous lymph node cells. The specimen sequenced was CD4+ T cells sorted from a lymph node. The receptors shown here come from a C3H/HeJ mouse with alopecia areata. This mouse strain has H2-k as its MHC haplotype.

As concerns this clone: The gene names here belong to mouse. The observed sequence ends 4 residues before the CDR3 terminus, with the missing tail filled in from the germline J gene. This chain links TRBV1 with TRBJ2-5, with D possibly being TRBD1 (6 bases). V was pared by 0 bases and J by 0 bases, with 10 bases between. This CDR3 has 16 residues. The germline gives CDR1 NSQYPW, CDR2 LRSPGD (reference sequence). CDR3 DNA (partial): TGCACCTGCAGTGCAGAGGCAGGGGTTAACCAAGAC. Translated: CTCSAEAGVNQD. The full CDR3 reads CTCSAEAGVNQDTQYF.

This clone was counted only a few times. The genes are named according to mouse. CDR3 region: CASSLGQDQDTQYF. The CDR3 bases that were read are TGTGCCAGCAGTCTCGGACAGGACCAAGAC. This chain joins TRBV19 and TRBJ2-5; the match to TRBD1 covers 7 bases. The read ends 4 residues early relative to the CDR3; the germline J gene fills the gap. Germline trimming cut 4 bases from V and 1 base from J; bases unmatched to any gene: 3. The CDR3 consists of 14 residues. Germline CDR1 reads FNHDT; CDR2 reads SITEND (reference sequence).

This clone was counted a few times. Gene names are mouse gene names. The missing CDR3 end, 4 residues past where the read stops, is filled in from the germline J gene. V and J are TRBV13-1 and TRBJ1-2; D unclear. The CDR3 runs 14 residues. CDR1 is NSHNY, CDR2 SYGAGN, per germline. Deletions cut 2 bases from V and 0 bases from J, with 8 bases between. The part of the CDR3 DNA that was read is TGTGCCAGCAGTGAAGACACCTCAAACTCC. This sequence encodes CASSEDTSNS. From start to end, the CDR3 is CASSEDTSNSDYTF.

A remark on this clone: Mouse germline and gene names are used. The CDR3 end is not reached by the read, which stops 4 residues before it; the germline J gene fills it in. Other DNA sequences in the same sample also yield this CDR3. The chain couples TRBV13-1 to TRBJ1-2; D remains ambiguous. The CDR3 contains 13 residues. Germline loops: CDR1 NSHNY, CDR2 SYGAGN. Trimming left V 4 bases short and J 0 bases short, with 7 bases between. The CDR3 DNA, read in part, is TGTGCCAGCAGTTTGACAACAAACTCC. The encoded protein is CASSLTTNS. The complete CDR3 protein is CASSLTTNSDYTF.

This clone has more than one count but fewer than ten. These gene names are mouse names. The CDR3 extends 4 residues past the end of the read, so its final part is completed from the germline J gene. This rearrangement joins TRBV31 to TRBJ2-3, with D maybe TRBD2 (7 bases). Between the trimmed V and J ends, which lost 0 bases and 4 bases, there was a span of 11 bases. The CDR3 runs 14 residues. Germline V gene lookup returns CDR1 GKSSPN and CDR2 SITVG. The part of the CDR3 DNA that was read is TGTGCCTGGAGTCTAGGGGGGGGTACAGAA. Translation: CAWSLGGGTE. Given in full, the CDR3 is CAWSLGGGTETLYF. The entire variable domain, with the rest obtained from reference TRBV31 and TRBJ2-3, is as follows: AQTIHQWPVAEIKAVGSPLSLGCTIKGKSSPNLYWYWQATGGTLQQLFYSITVGQVESVVQLNLSASRPKDDQFILSTEKLLLSHSGFYLCAWSLGGGTETLYFGSGTRLTVL.

In the case of this clone: The gene names here belong to mouse. The read comes to an end 4 residues before the CDR3 does, leaving the germline J gene to fill in the end. J is TRBJ2-7 and V is TRBV19, with 8 positions matching TRBD2. Germline V CDR1 and CDR2: FNHDT, SITEND (reference sequence). With 5 bases clipped from V and 2 bases from J, the junction kept 3 bases outside the gene matches. The CDR3 runs to 13 residues. The part of the CDR3 DNA that was read is TGTGCCAGCAGACCTGGGGGGCCCTAT. Translating it yields CASRPGGPY. The whole CDR3 sequence reads CASRPGGPYEQYF. Using reference TRBV19 and TRBJ2-7 for the parts outside the CDR3, the full variable domain is GGIITQTPKFLIGQEGQKLTLKCQQNFNHDTMYWYRQDSGKGLRLIYYSITENDLQKGDLSEGYDASREKKSSFSLTVTSAQKNEMAVFLCASRPGGPYEQYFGPGTRLTVL.

Comments on this clone: These gene names are mouse names. From the germline J gene comes the end of the CDR3, since the read stops 4 residues before it. The rearrangement links TRBV19 to TRBJ2-4; D is perhaps TRBD1 (6 bases). CDR1 and CDR2 (germline): FNHDT, SITEND (reference sequence). Trimming cost V 6 bases and J 2 bases, with 10 bases left between them. The CDR3 consists of 13 residues. Partial CDR3 DNA: TGTGCCAGCAATTACAGGGCTCAAAAC. Translation: CASNYRAQN. The full-length CDR3 reads as CASNYRAQNTLYF.

Points on this clone: Gene names and germline refer to mouse. The read ends 4 residues before the CDR3 terminus; that terminus is restored from the germline J gene. Other DNA variants within this sample encode the same CDR3. V gene TRBV19 combines with J gene TRBJ2-2; D may be TRBD1 (5 bases). The V gene's germline CDR1 is FNHDT and CDR2 SITEND (reference sequence). CDR3 length equals 15 residues. V gave up 6 bases and J gave up 2 bases, with 14 bases separating them. CDR3 region: CASTPQGGNTGQLYF. The covered CDR3 bases are TGTGCCAGCACCCCGCAGGGAGGGAACACCGGG. Using reference TRBV19 and TRBJ2-2 for the parts outside the CDR3, the full variable domain is GGIITQTPKFLIGQEGQKLTLKCQQNFNHDTMYWYRQDSGKGLRLIYYSITENDLQKGDLSEGYDASREKKSSFSLTVTSAQKNEMAVFLCASTPQGGNTGQLYFGEGSKLTVL.

This clone was seen a handful of times. These gene names are mouse names. From the germline J gene comes the end of the CDR3, since the read stops 4 residues before it. The genes are TRBV5 and TRBJ2-5; D is unclear. The germline V gene has CDR1 LGHNA and CDR2 YNLKQL (reference sequence). The CDR3 consists of 15 residues. Deletions cut 1 base from V and 0 bases from J, with 8 bases between. The CDR3 spells CASSQAAVNQDTQYF. The DNA read from the CDR3 is TGTGCCAGCAGCCAAGCAGCAGTTAACCAAGAC.

This clone has just a few counts. Germline and genes: mouse. The CDR3 end lies 4 residues beyond the end of the read and is filled in from the germline J gene. Other DNA sequences in this specimen translate into the identical CDR3. The rearrangement joins TRBV13-3 to TRBJ2-1; weak D call: TRBD1 (6 bases). The CDR3 loop spans 14 amino acids. The germline gives CDR1 NNHDY, CDR2 SYVADS. The V end was cut by 6 bases, the J end by 0 bases, with 10 bases between. The sequenced part of the CDR3 DNA is TGTGCCAGCACCCGGGACAATAACTATGCT. Protein: CASTRDNNYA. In full, the CDR3 is CASTRDNNYAEQFF.

This clone showed up just a few times. Mouse germline and gene names are used. The read comes to an end 4 residues before the CDR3 does, leaving the germline J gene to fill in the end. The same CDR3 arises from other DNA sequences in this sample as well. V usage is TRBV5 and J usage is TRBJ1-2; the match to TRBD1 covers 9 bases. V lost 0 bases and J lost 2; bases outside the gene matches: 1. The CDR3 covers 15 residues. Germline CDR1 and CDR2: LGHNA and YNLKQL (reference sequence). Incomplete CDR3 DNA: TGTGCCAGCAGCCAAGAAGGGACAGGGAACTCC. This translates into CASSQEGTGNS. The whole CDR3 sequence is CASSQEGTGNSDYTF.

Points on this clone: Any gene name here is a mouse gene name. The read ends 4 residues early relative to the CDR3; the germline J gene fills the gap. The V call is TRBV13-1, the J call TRBJ2-5; 11 bases align to TRBD2. CDR1 is NSHNY, CDR2 SYGAGN, per germline. There are 13 residues in the CDR3. The CDR3 region is CASKGLGEDTQYF. CDR3 DNA, as far as it was read: TGTGCCAGCAAGGGACTGGGGGAAGAC.

This clone was counted only a few times. Gene and germline names: mouse. The read comes to an end 4 residues before the CDR3 does, leaving the germline J gene to fill in the end. The chain recombines TRBV29 with TRBJ2-1; TRBD1 aligns across 11 bases. This CDR3 contains 13 residues. Per the germline V gene, CDR1 is MSHET and CDR2 is SYDVDS. CDR3 region: CASIRDRGAEQFF. CDR3 DNA (partial): TGTGCTAGCATCAGGGACAGGGGGGCT.

There are a few counts of this clone. Gene names are mouse gene names. The missing CDR3 end, 3 residues past where the read stops, is filled in from the germline J gene. This sequence joins TRBV19 and TRBJ1-6; the D gene is possibly TRBD1 (5 bases). TRBJ1-6 is an ORF for which the function is uncertain. Germline assignment: CDR1 FNHDT and CDR2 SITEND (reference sequence). The germline V and J ends were trimmed by 3 bases and 0 bases, with 10 bases remaining between them. The CDR3 consists of 16 residues. The CDR3 reads CASSKDSLSYNSPLYF. The sequenced CDR3 bases are TGTGCCAGCAGTAAAGACAGTCTTTCCTATAATTCGCCC.

Comments on this clone: The gene names here belong to mouse. The read ends 4 residues early relative to the CDR3; the germline J gene fills the gap. J is TRBJ2-3 and V is TRBV1, with 10 positions matching TRBD2. V gave up 4 bases and J gave up 0 bases; unmatched junction bases: 4. Germline CDR1 and CDR2: NSQYPW and LRSPGD (reference sequence). The CDR3 covers 16 residues. Incomplete CDR3 DNA: TGCACCTGCAGTGGGGGACTGGGGTCTAGTGCAGAA. Its translation is CTCSGGLGSSAE. The CDR3 in its entirety is CTCSGGLGSSAETLYF.

As to this clone: The genes are named according to mouse. The read comes to an end 4 residues before the CDR3 does, leaving the germline J gene to fill in the end. The same CDR3 arises from other DNA sequences in this sample as well. The chain links TRBV19 to TRBJ1-2; possible D gene TRBD1, 5 bases. CDR1 FNHDT and CDR2 SITEND come from the germline V gene (reference sequence). The CDR3 has 13 residues. With 4 bases removed from V and 1 base from J, the gap between germline ends came to 8 bases. CDR3 DNA, as far as it was read: TGTGCCAGCAGTTTAGACAGAAACTCC. Amino acid sequence: CASSLDRNS. The whole CDR3 region reads CASSLDRNSDYTF.